This T cell receptor beta chain appears in the sequencing data of a study of blood T cell repertoires in COVID-19. About the study: The United States, Italy and Spain were the sources of the acute and convalescent COVID-19 samples. Sources were T cells, B-cell-depleted T cells, or PBMCs; the material itself was cDNA or gDNA.

Per the original methods: Nucleated cell number was recorded as an estimate derived from reference gene primer amplification. Sequencing was performed with immunoSEQ multiplex PCR; in TCRdb, only in-frame clones are kept and a portion is missing. V, J and clone size derive from that table, while D and trimming were established from the DNA sequence. The sample carries approximately 180,000 clones, about 88% recorded once. The ends were cut back, 4 bases at V and 3 bases at J, with 12 bases in the middle. The CDR3 runs to 14 residues. CDR1 is LNHDA, CDR2 SQIVND, per germline (reference sequence). The TCR sequence derives from a man in his forties with active or convalescent COVID-19. The specimen was peripheral blood. The V call is TRBV19, the J call TRBJ1-2; D is ambiguous. Here the CDR3 reads CASSSEGLYYGYTF. In DNA form, the CDR3 reads TGTGCCAGTAGTAGCGAGGGTCTTTACTATGGCTACACCTTC.